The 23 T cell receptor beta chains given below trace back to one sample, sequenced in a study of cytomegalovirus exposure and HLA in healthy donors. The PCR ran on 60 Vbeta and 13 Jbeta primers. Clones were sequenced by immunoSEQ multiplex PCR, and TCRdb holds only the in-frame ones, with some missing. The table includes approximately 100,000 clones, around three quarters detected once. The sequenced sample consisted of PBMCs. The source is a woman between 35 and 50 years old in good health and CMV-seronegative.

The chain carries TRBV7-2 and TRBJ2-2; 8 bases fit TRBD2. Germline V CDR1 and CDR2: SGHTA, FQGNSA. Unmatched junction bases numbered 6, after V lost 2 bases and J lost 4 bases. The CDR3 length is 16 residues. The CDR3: CASSLTSGSGTGELFF. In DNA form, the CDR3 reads TGTGCCAGCAGCTTAACGAGCGGGAGCGGCACCGGGGAGCTGTTTTTT.

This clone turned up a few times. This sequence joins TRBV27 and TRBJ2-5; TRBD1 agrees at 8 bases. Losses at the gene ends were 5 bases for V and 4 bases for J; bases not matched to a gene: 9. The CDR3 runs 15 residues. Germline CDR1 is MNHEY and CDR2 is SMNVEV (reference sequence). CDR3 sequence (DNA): TGTGCCAGCAGTACGCGACAGGGGCTGGGAGAGACCCAGTACTTC. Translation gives CASSTRQGLGETQYF.

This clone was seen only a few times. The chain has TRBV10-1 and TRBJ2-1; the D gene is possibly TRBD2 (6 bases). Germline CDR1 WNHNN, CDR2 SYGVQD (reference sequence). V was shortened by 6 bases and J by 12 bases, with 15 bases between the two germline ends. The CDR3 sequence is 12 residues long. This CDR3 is CASSRGSSGQFF. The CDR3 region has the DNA TGCGCCAGCAGCCGGGGGTCGTCAGGGCAGTTCTTC.

For the CDR3, the DNA is TGTGCCAGCAGTTCAACGGACAGGACTTACGAGCAGTACTTC. Its protein product is CASSSTDRTYEQYF. V is TRBV28 and J is TRBJ2-7; 7 nucleotides match TRBD1. V lost 4 bases to trimming and J lost 4 bases; unmatched junction nucleotides: 7. CDR1 is MDHEN and CDR2 is SYDVKM in the germline V gene. The CDR3 has 14 amino acids.

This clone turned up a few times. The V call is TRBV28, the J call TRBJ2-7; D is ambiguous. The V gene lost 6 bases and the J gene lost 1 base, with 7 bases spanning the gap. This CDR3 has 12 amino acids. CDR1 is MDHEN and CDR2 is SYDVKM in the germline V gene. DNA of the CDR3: TGTGCCAGCAGCCTCACTTCCTACGAGCAGTACTTC. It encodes CASSLTSYEQYF.

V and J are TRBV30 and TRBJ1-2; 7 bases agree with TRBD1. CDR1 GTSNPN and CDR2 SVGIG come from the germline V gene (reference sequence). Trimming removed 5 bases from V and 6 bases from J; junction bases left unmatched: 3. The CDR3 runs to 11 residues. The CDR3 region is CAWVDRDGYTF. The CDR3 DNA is TGTGCCTGGGTTGACAGGGATGGCTACACCTTC.

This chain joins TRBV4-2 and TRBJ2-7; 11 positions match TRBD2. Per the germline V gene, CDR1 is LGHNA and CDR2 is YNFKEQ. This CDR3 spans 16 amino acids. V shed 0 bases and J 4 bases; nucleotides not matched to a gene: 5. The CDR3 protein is CASSQDSGLAEYEQYF. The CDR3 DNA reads TGTGCCAGCAGCCAAGATTCGGGACTAGCGGAATACGAGCAGTACTTC.

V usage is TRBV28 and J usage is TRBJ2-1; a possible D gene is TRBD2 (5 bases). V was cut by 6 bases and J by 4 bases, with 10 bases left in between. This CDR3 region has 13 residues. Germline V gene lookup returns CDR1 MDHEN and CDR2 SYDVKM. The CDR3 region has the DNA TGTGCCAGCAGGAAGACGGGATACAATGAGCAGTTCTTC. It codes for CASRKTGYNEQFF.

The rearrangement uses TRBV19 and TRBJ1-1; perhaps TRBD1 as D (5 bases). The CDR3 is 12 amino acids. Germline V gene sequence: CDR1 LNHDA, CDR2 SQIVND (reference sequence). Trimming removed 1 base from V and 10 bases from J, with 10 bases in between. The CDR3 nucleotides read TGTGCCAGTAGTATAGTGGAGGGGAGAGCTTTCTTT. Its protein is CASSIVEGRAFF. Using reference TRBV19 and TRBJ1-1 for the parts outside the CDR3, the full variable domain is DGGITQSPKYLFRKEGQNVTLSCEQNLNHDAMYWYRQDPGQGLRLIYYSQIVNDFQKGDIAEGYSVSREKKESFPLTVTSAQKNPTAFYLCASSIVEGRAFFGQGTRLTVV.

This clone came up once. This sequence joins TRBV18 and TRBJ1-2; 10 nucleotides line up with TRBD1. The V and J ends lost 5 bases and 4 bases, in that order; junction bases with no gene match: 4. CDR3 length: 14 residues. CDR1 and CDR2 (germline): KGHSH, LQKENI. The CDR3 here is CASSRGQGSYGYTF. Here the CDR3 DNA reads TGTGCCAGCTCAAGGGGACAGGGGTCCTATGGCTACACCTTC.

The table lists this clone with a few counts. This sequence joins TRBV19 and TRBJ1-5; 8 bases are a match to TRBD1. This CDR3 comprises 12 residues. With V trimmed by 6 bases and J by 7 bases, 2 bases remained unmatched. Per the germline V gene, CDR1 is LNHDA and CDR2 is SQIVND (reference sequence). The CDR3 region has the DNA TGTGCCAGTAGGACAGGGGAACAGCCCCAGCATTTT. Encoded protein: CASRTGEQPQHF.

The CDR3 nucleotides read TGTGCCACCAGCAGACTCAGGGGGCTCACCGGGGAGCTGTTTTTT. It translates to CATSRLRGLTGELFF. The chain recombines TRBV15 with TRBJ2-2, with 8 bases identical to TRBD1. Germline V gene data show CDR1 as LNHNV and CDR2 as YYDKDF (reference sequence). The CDR3 has 15 amino acids. Trimming took 2 bases from V and 4 from J; bases not matched to a gene: 3.

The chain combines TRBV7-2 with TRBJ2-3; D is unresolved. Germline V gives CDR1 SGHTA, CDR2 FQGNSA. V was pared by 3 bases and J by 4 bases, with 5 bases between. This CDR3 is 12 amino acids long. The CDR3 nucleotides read TGTGCCAGCAGCTTTAGTTCAGATACGCAGTATTTT. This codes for CASSFSSDTQYF.

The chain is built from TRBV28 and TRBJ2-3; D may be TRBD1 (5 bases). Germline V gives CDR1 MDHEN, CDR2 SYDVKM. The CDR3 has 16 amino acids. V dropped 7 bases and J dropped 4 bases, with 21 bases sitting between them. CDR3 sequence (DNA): TGTGCCAGCATCCCTTCTGGGCAAAAAGGGGCAGATACGCAGTATTTT. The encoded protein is CASIPSGQKGADTQYF.

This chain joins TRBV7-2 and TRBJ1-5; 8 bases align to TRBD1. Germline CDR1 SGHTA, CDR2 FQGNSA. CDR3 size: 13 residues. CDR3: CASSQGANQPQHF. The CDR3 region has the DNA TGTGCGAGCTCGCAGGGGGCGAATCAGCCCCAGCATTTT.

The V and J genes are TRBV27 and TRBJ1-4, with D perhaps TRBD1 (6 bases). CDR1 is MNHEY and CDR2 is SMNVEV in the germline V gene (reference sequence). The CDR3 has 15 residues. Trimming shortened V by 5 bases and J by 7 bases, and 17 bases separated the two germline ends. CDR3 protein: CASSGNRDLTEKLFF. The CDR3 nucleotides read TGTGCCAGCAGTGGCAACAGGGATTTGACTGAAAAACTGTTTTTT.

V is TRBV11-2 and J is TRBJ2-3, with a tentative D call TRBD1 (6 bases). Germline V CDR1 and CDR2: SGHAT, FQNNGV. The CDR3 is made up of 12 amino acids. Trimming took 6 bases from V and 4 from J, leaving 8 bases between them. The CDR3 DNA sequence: TGTGCCAGCAGTCGACAGGCAGATACGCAGTATTTT. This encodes CASSRQADTQYF.

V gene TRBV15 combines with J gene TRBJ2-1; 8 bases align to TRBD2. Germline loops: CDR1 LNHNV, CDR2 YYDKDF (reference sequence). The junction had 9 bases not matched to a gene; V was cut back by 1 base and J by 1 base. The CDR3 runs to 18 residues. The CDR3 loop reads CATSRGSPGLVSYNEQFF. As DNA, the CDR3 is TGTGCCACCAGCAGAGGCTCCCCGGGACTAGTGTCCTACAATGAGCAGTTCTTC.

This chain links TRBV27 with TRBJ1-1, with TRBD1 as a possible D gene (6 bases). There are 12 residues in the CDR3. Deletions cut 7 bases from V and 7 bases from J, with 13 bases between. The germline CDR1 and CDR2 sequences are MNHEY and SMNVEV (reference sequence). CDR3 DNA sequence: TGTGCCAGCACCCCAGACAGGAATGAAGCTTTCTTT. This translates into CASTPDRNEAFF.

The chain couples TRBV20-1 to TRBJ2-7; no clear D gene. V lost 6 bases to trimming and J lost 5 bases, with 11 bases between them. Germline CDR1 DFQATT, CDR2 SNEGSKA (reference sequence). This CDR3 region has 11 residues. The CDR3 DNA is TGCAGTGCCGTTACTATGAACGAGCAGTACTTC. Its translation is CSAVTMNEQYF.

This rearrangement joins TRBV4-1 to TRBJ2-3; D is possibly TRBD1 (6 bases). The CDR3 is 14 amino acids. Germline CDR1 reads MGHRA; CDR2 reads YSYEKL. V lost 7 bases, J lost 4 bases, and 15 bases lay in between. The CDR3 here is CASNRDTWADTQYF. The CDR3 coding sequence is TGCGCCAGCAACAGGGACACCTGGGCAGATACGCAGTATTTT.

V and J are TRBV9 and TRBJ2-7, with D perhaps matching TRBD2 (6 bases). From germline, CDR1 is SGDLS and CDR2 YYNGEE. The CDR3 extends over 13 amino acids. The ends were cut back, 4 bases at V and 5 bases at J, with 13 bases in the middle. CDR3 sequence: CASSSGLSHEQYF. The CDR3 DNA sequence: TGTGCCAGCAGCTCCGGACTATCCCACGAGCAGTACTTC. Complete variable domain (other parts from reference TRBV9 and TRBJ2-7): DSGVTQTPKHLITATGQRVTLRCSPRSGDLSVYWYQQSLDQGLQFLIQYYNGEERAKGNILERFSAQQFPDLHSELNLSSLELGDSALYFCASSSGLSHEQYFGPGTRLTVT.

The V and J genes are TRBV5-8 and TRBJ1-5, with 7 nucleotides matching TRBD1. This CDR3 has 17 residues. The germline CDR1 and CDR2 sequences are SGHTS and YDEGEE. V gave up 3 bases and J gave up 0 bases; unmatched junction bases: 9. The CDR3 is CASSSTNGTDSNQPQHF. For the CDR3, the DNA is TGTGCCAGCAGCTCGACCAACGGGACAGATAGCAATCAGCCCCAGCATTTT.